This T cell receptor (beta chain) was documented in a study of blood T cell repertoires in COVID-19. Study-level information: In each case, the material was cDNA or gDNA derived from T cells, B-cell-depleted T cells, or PBMCs.

In germline, CDR1 is SGHTA, CDR2 FQGTGA. The CDR3 loop spans 17 amino acids. V dropped 3 bases and J dropped 0 bases, with 12 bases sitting between them. In the original analysis: The assay estimated nucleated cells by amplifying reference gene primers. The method was immunoSEQ multiplex PCR; TCRdb's version includes in-frame clones alone and lacks a portion of them. Clone size and the V and J calls come from that table; the DNA yielded D and trimming. The repertoire holds roughly 230,000 clones, with 81% as singletons. The rearrangement joins TRBV7-3 to TRBJ2-6; D remains unclear. Source material: peripheral blood. This clonotype originated in an elderly woman with acute or convalescent COVID-19. In DNA form, the CDR3 reads TGTGCCAGCAGCTTCCCCGGTGTCCGCTCTGGGGCCAACGTCCTGACTTTC. Translation: CASSFPGVRSGANVLTF.